A single sample gave rise to the 26 T cell receptor beta chains below, sequenced in a study of blood T cell repertoires in COVID-19. Repertoires were generated with immunoSEQ multiplex PCR, while TCRdb's copy carries only in-frame clones and drops some. The repertoire holds some 120,000 clones, with approximately 89% as singletons. Sequenced: peripheral blood. The receptors were gathered from a human donor in a cohort sampled during active COVID-19.

The genes are TRBV5-4 and TRBJ1-2; D may be TRBD1 (5 bases). Germline-derived CDR1 and CDR2 are SGHNT and YYREEE (reference sequence). The CDR3 runs 14 residues. Trimming took off 3 bases at V and 6 bases at J, with 15 bases between the two ends. CDR3 sequence: CASSSQGGRNGYTF. The CDR3 DNA is TGTGCCAGCAGCTCGCAGGGCGGTAGAAATGGCTACACCTTC.

The chain couples TRBV4-3 to TRBJ1-1, with D maybe TRBD1 (6 bases). The germline V and J ends were trimmed by 6 bases and 1 base, with 15 bases remaining between them. Germline lookup yields CDR1 LGHNA and CDR2 YSLEER. The CDR3 contains 15 residues. For the CDR3, the DNA is TGCGCCAGCAGACAGGGTGGTTTCGCGAACACTGAAGCTTTCTTT. Its translation is CASRQGGFANTEAFF.

This chain joins TRBV2 and TRBJ1-2, with D possibly being TRBD1 (5 bases). Germline CDR1 SNHLY, CDR2 FYNNEI. The CDR3 extends over 15 amino acids. Trimming removed 5 bases at V and 0 bases at J, with 13 bases between. The CDR3 sequence is CASSSSTGANYGYTF. The CDR3 DNA is TGTGCCAGCAGTTCCTCTACAGGAGCTAACTATGGCTACACCTTC.

The chain carries TRBV27 and TRBJ1-2, with D possibly matching TRBD1 (5 bases). Germline CDR1 reads MNHEY; CDR2 reads SMNVEV (reference sequence). The CDR3 contains 16 residues. V lost 4 bases, J lost 0 bases, and 15 bases lay in between. CDR3 nucleotides: TGTGCCAGCAGTTACTGGGGCAAACCAGCTAACTATGGCTACACCTTC. It is translated as CASSYWGKPANYGYTF.

The genes are TRBV7-2 and TRBJ2-1; D gene unclear. The V and J ends lost 8 bases and 3 bases respectively, with 8 bases between them. The CDR3 contains 12 residues. Germline CDR1 is SGHTA and CDR2 is FQGNSA. This CDR3 reads CASGIDYNEQFF. Here the CDR3 DNA reads TGTGCCAGCGGTATAGACTACAATGAGCAGTTCTTC.

The V gene is TRBV6-2 or TRBV6-3, the J gene TRBJ1-2; D is undetermined. Trimming removed 5 bases at V and 8 bases at J, with 12 bases between. The CDR3 is 12 amino acids. Germline values: CDR1 MNHEY, CDR2 SVGEGT. The CDR3 region is CASSPRGGGYTF. The CDR3 DNA reads TGTGCCAGCAGTCCCCGAGGAGGCGGCTACACCTTC.

V usage is TRBV2 and J usage is TRBJ2-2, with D possibly being TRBD1 (6 bases). Trimming removed 8 bases at V and 2 bases at J, with 12 bases between. CDR1 and CDR2 (germline): SNHLY, FYNNEI. The CDR3 covers 14 residues. The CDR3 region is CASEDRTNTGELFF. The CDR3 DNA reads as TGTGCCAGCGAAGACAGGACCAACACCGGGGAGCTGTTTTTT.

The CDR3 sequence is CAWSVLNRRETQYF. CDR3 in DNA: TGTGCCTGGAGTGTACTCAACAGGCGGGAGACCCAGTACTTC. This rearrangement joins TRBV30 to TRBJ2-5; D is possibly TRBD1 (5 bases). V was trimmed by 0 bases and J by 5 bases, leaving 13 bases between them. Germline loops: CDR1 GTSNPN, CDR2 SVGIG (reference sequence). The CDR3 is 14 amino acids. The variable domain in full, with the rest retrieved from reference TRBV30 and TRBJ2-5, is SQTIHQWPATLVQPVGSPLSLECTVEGTSNPNLYWYRQAAGRGLQLLFYSVGIGQISSEVPQNLSASRPQDRQFILSSKKLLLSDSGFYLCAWSVLNRRETQYFGPGTRLLVL.

The genes are TRBV7-2 and TRBJ1-1; no clear D. V lost 3 bases to trimming and J lost 10 bases, with 15 bases between them. CDR3 length equals 13 residues. Germline CDR1 reads SGHTA; CDR2 reads FQGNSA. The CDR3 nucleotides are TGTGCCAGCAGCTTTAAGGGAGACGGGTCAGCTTTCTTT. Encoded protein: CASSFKGDGSAFF.

This clone was recorded only once. The genes are TRBV7-2 and TRBJ2-5; D perhaps matches TRBD2 (6 bases). The CDR3 contains 15 residues. The germline V gene has CDR1 SGHTA and CDR2 FQGNSA. The V and J ends lost 5 bases and 6 bases respectively, with 19 bases between them. CDR3 DNA: TGTGCCAGCAGCCCCAGACTAGAAGTGGGGAAGACCCAGTACTTC. Translating gives CASSPRLEVGKTQYF.

This chain connects TRBV18 to TRBJ1-3, with D unresolved. Trimming left V 3 bases short and J 0 bases short, with 9 bases between. Germline CDR1 KGHSH, CDR2 LQKENI. This CDR3 region has 15 residues. The CDR3 DNA is TGTGCCAGCTCACCCACTCAGGTCTCTGGAAACACCATATATTTT. This encodes CASSPTQVSGNTIYF.

This sequence joins TRBV2 and TRBJ2-7, with D possibly matching TRBD1 (6 bases). Trimming took off 4 bases at V and 3 bases at J, with 10 bases between the two ends. Germline lookup yields CDR1 SNHLY and CDR2 FYNNEI. The CDR3 spans 13 residues. CDR3 sequence (DNA): TGTGCCAGCAGTGTGGCAGGGGTCTACGAGCAGTACGTC. Its translation is CASSVAGVYEQYV.

V usage is TRBV5-1 and J usage is TRBJ1-4, with 8 bases identical to TRBD1. There are 14 residues in the CDR3. Trimming took 3 bases from V and 7 from J; bases not matched to a gene: 5. Germline assignment: CDR1 SGHRS and CDR2 YFSETQ. CDR3 in DNA: TGCGCCAGCAGCTGGGGGACAGGAGGTGAAAAACTGTTTTTT. Translation gives CASSWGTGGEKLFF.

The rearrangement joins TRBV30 to TRBJ1-1; 9 nucleotides agree with TRBD1. CDR3 size: 14 residues. V trimming: 3 bases; J trimming: 1 base; junction bases outside the gene matches: 3. The germline CDR1 and CDR2 sequences are GTSNPN and SVGIG (reference sequence). The CDR3 DNA is TGTGCCTGGAGGAGGACAGGGGCGAACACTGAAGCTTTCTTT. Encoded protein: CAWRRTGANTEAFF.

The V call is TRBV7-9, the J call TRBJ2-3; 10 bases align to TRBD2. CDR1 and CDR2 (germline): SEHNR, FQNEAQ (reference sequence). The CDR3 is 15 amino acids. The J segment lost 2 bases and the V segment lost 5 bases, leaving 4 bases of the junction unmatched. The CDR3 DNA reads as TGTGCCAGCAGCCCTCTAGCGGGGGTCACAGATACGCAGTATTTT. Protein sequence: CASSPLAGVTDTQYF.

The chain combines TRBV7-9 with TRBJ1-1; D unclear. The V end was cut by 3 bases, the J end by 7 bases, with 6 bases between. Per germline, CDR1 SEHNR and CDR2 FQNEAQ (reference sequence). The CDR3 is 11 amino acids. The CDR3 loop reads CASSFKIEAFF. Written as DNA, the CDR3 is TGTGCCAGCAGCTTCAAAATTGAAGCTTTCTTT.

This clone was observed a handful of times. The chain uses TRBV6-2 or TRBV6-3 and TRBJ2-3; possible D gene TRBD2, 7 bases. Germline lookup yields CDR1 MNHEY and CDR2 SVGEGT. Deletions cut 2 bases from V and 4 bases from J, with 13 bases between. The CDR3 spans 15 residues. The CDR3 DNA reads as TGTGCCAGCAGTTACCCACAGGGAGGGTCAGATACGCAGTATTTT. Its translation: CASSYPQGGSDTQYF.

The CDR3 sequence is CATGQGYYNSPLHF. CDR3 DNA: TGTGCCACGGGACAGGGTTATTATAATTCACCCCTCCACTTT. The rearrangement uses TRBV3-1 (or the pseudogene TRBV3-2) and TRBJ1-6, with TRBD1 matching over 9 bases. There are 14 residues in the CDR3. Germline assignment: CDR1 LGHDT and CDR2 YNNKEL (reference sequence). The J segment lost 4 bases and the V segment lost 10 bases, leaving 5 bases of the junction unmatched.

The V gene is TRBV3-1 (or the pseudogene TRBV3-2), the J gene TRBJ2-2; 9 nucleotides align to TRBD1. Germline CDR1 and CDR2: LGHDT and YNNKEL (reference sequence). This CDR3 region has 15 residues. The J segment lost 3 bases and the V segment lost 10 bases, leaving 9 bases of the junction unmatched. CDR3 loop: CATRYGTGYTGELFF. The CDR3 DNA follows: TGTGCCACCCGTTATGGGACAGGGTACACCGGGGAGCTGTTTTTT.

The J gene is TRBJ1-5, the V gene TRBV29-1; TRBD1 is a possible D gene (5 bases). V was cut by 4 bases and J by 1 base, with 8 bases left in between. Germline V lookup: CDR1 SQVTM, CDR2 ANQGSEA. The CDR3 spans 13 residues. This CDR3 is CSVGRGSNQPQHF. The CDR3 nucleotides are TGCAGCGTTGGGAGGGGAAGCAATCAGCCCCAGCATTTT.

The rearrangement joins TRBV6-5 to TRBJ1-5, with D possibly matching TRBD1 (5 bases). Germline CDR1 MNHEY, CDR2 SVGAGI. The ends were cut back, 2 bases at V and 0 bases at J, with 11 bases in the middle. The CDR3 runs to 16 residues. In DNA form, the CDR3 reads TGTGCCAGCAGTTACCTCGGGGGTTATAGCAATCAGCCCCAGCATTTT. Encoded protein: CASSYLGGYSNQPQHF.

The J gene is TRBJ1-2, the V gene TRBV4-3, with 12 positions matching TRBD1. CDR1 and CDR2 from the germline V gene are LGHNA and YSLEER. Trimming took 4 bases from V and 4 from J; bases not matched to a gene: 10. The CDR3 has 17 amino acids. CDR3 DNA: TGCGCCAGCAGCCGAGAACTTTCGGGACAGGGGGCCTATGGCTACACCTTC. This codes for CASSRELSGQGAYGYTF.

V gene TRBV6-1 combines with J gene TRBJ1-5; the D is unclear. V dropped 2 bases and J dropped 2 bases, with 10 bases sitting between them. The CDR3 covers 15 residues. Germline V CDR1 and CDR2: MNHNS, SASEGT. CDR3 sequence: CASSELTVGNQPQHF. CDR3 sequence (DNA): TGTGCCAGCAGTGAACTCACGGTGGGCAATCAGCCCCAGCATTTT.

The chain couples TRBV2 to TRBJ2-3; TRBD2 aligns across 7 bases. The CDR3 has 14 residues. Trimming took 8 bases from V and 0 from J; bases not matched to a gene: 5. Germline CDR1 and CDR2: SNHLY and FYNNEI. The DNA for the CDR3 is TGTGCCAGCCTGAGGGACTATAGCACAGATACGCAGTATTTT. It translates to CASLRDYSTDTQYF.

The chain uses TRBV11-3 and TRBJ2-1; D unresolved. The germline V gene encodes CDR1 SGHNT and CDR2 YENEEA. The CDR3 runs to 12 residues. Trimming pared 5 bases from V and 9 bases from J, leaving 11 bases between. CDR3 region: CASSLRLAEQFF. In DNA form, the CDR3 reads TGTGCCAGCAGCCTCAGGTTGGCTGAGCAGTTCTTC.

The rearrangement uses TRBV11-3 and TRBJ1-2; D unresolved. Trimming left V 0 bases short and J 0 bases short, with 14 bases between. The CDR3 extends over 17 amino acids. In germline, CDR1 is SGHNT, CDR2 YENEEA. This CDR3 reads CASSLDSDAGANYGYTF. CDR3 coding DNA: TGTGCCAGCAGCTTAGATAGCGACGCCGGAGCTAACTATGGCTACACCTTC.